Following are 3 T cell receptor beta chains from one sample sequenced in a study of T-cell memory formation after mild COVID-19. MiXCR, run by TCRdb on the 5' RACE reads, gives a single entry per CDR3 protein. The table has 350,000 to 450,000 distinct CDR3 sequences, 15% to 25% seen once. Sequencing was done on a sample of PBMCs or a T cell subset sorted from them (not recorded which). The receptors originated from an adult woman who had mild COVID-19 (a few samples of this study predate the infection). Cell type and time point are not known.

This clonotype was seen a handful of times. The rearrangement uses TRBV21-1 and TRBJ2-5. TRBV21-1 is flagged as a pseudogene. The CDR3 is made up of 14 amino acids. CDR3 region: CASSKGVPQETQYF. The CDR3 region has the DNA TGTGCCAGCAGCAAAGGGGTACCCCAAGAGACCCAGTACTTC.

This clonotype was observed a few times. The gene calls are TRBV7-8 and TRBJ2-5; D assignment may be TRBD1 or TRBD2 (5 bases each). V gave up 5 bases and J gave up 4 bases, with 11 bases separating them. The CDR3 spans 13 residues. The germline gives CDR1 SGHVS, CDR2 FQNEAQ. CDR3 DNA: TGTGCCAGCAGCCAACCGGGGCCAGAGACCCAGTACTTC. It encodes CASSQPGPETQYF.

The rearrangement uses TRBV29-1 and TRBJ2-3, with 10 bases identical to TRBD2. This CDR3 has 14 residues. Germline CDR1 reads SQVTM; CDR2 reads ANQGSEA. The V and J ends lost 7 bases and 0 bases, in that order; junction bases with no gene match: 4. The CDR3 coding sequence is TGCAGCGGCTGGACTAGCGGAAGCACAGATACGCAGTATTTT. Translated, it gives CSGWTSGSTDTQYF.